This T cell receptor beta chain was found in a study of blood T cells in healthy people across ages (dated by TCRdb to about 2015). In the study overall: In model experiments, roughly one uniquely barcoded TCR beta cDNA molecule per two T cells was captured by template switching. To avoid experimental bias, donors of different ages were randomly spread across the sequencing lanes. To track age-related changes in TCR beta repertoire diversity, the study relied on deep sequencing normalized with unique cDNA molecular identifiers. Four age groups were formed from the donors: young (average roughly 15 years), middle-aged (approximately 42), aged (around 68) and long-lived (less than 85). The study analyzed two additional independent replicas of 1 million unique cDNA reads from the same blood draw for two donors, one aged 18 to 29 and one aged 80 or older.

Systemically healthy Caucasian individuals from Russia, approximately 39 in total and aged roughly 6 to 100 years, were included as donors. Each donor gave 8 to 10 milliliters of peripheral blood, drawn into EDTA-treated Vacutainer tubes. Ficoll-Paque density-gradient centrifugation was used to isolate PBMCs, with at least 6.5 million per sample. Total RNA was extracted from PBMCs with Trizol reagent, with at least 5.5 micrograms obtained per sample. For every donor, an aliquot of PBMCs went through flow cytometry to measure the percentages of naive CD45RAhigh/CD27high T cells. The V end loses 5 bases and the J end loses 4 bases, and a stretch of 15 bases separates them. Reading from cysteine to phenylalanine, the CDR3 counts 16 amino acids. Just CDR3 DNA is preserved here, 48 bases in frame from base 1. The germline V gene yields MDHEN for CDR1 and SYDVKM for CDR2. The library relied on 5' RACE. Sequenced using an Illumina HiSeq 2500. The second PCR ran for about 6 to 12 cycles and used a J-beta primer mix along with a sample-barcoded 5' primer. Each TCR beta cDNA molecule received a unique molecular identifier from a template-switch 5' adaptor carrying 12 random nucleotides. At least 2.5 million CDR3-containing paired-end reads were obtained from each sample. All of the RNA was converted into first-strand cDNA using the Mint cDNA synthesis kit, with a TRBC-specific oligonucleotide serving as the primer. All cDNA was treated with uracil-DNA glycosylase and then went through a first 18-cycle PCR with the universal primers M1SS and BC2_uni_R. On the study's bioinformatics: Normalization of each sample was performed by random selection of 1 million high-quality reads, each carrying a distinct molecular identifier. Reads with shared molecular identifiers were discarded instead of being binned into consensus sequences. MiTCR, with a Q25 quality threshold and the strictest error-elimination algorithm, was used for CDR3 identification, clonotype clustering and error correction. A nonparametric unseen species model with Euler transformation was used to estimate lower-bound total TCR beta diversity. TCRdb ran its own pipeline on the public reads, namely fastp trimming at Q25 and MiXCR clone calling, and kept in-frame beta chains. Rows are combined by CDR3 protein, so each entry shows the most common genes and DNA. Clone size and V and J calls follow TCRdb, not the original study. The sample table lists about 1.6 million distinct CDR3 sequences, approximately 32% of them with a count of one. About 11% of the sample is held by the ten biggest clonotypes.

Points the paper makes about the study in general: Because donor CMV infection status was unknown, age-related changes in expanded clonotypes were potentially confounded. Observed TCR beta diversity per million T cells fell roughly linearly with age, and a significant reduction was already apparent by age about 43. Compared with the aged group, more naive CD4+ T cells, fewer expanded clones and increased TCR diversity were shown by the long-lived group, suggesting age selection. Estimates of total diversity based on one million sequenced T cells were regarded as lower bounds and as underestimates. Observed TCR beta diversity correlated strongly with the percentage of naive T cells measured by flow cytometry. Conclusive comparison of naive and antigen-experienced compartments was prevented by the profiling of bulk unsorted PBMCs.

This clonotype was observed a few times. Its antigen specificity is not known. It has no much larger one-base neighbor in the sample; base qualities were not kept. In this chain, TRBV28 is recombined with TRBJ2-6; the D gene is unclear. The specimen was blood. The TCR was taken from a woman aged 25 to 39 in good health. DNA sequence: TGTGCCAGCAGTGTAGGGATATCGGCAGGGGCCAACGTCCTGACTTTC. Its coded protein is CASSVGISAGANVLTF.